This T cell receptor beta chain was documented in a study of blood T cell repertoires in COVID-19. The overall study: Spain, Italy and the United States supplied samples that represented acute and convalescent COVID-19. PBMCs, B-cell-depleted T cells, or T cells provided the cDNA or gDNA that made up the material.

There are 13 residues in the CDR3. Unmatched junction bases numbered 0, after V lost 5 bases and J lost 1 base. Germline values: CDR1 SGHNT, CDR2 YYREEE (reference sequence). Sequenced by immunoSEQ multiplex PCR; TCRdb stores in-frame clones only, minus some. Counted here are about 480,000 clones, about 89% occurring once; the ten biggest clones make up roughly 8%. Enrolled during active infection, Seattle patients were then followed longitudinally. The chain couples TRBV5-4 to TRBJ1-1; 9 bases align to TRBD1. The sequence came from a woman aged 50 to 60 with COVID-19, enrolled during active disease. The sample consisted of peripheral blood. The CDR3 loop reads CASRQGANTEAFF. CDR3 DNA sequence: TGTGCCAGCAGACAGGGGGCGAACACTGAAGCTTTCTTT.